These 13 T cell receptor beta chains were all obtained from the same sample, sequenced in a study of cytomegalovirus exposure and HLA in healthy donors (dated by TCRdb to about 2017). The library was obtained by the immunoSEQ multiplex PCR assay. A mixture of 60 forward primers for TCR Vbeta segments and 13 reverse primers for TCR Jbeta segments was used in the multiplex PCR. In TCRdb, the immuneACCESS table is reduced to in-frame sequences with V and J assigned. These tables do not hold every clone; where another copy was compared, an unresolved V gene accounts for under half, and the others remain unexplained. The sample table holds 170,000 or so clones, of which more than 60% were seen once. Of the sample, about 1.4% falls within the top ten clones. The specimen sequenced was PBMCs. The receptors derive from a woman in her 30s in good health and CMV-seropositive.

The sample holds a few counts of this clone. The V and J genes are TRBV5-1 and TRBJ2-1, with a weak D call TRBD1 (5 bases). The CDR3 length is 14 residues. The V gene's germline CDR1 is SGHRS and CDR2 YFSETQ. Trimming took 0 bases from V and 7 from J, leaving 11 bases between them. The CDR3 DNA reads as TGCGCCAGCAGCTTGGATACAGGAACGAATGAGCAGTTCTTC. It encodes CASSLDTGTNEQFF.

The chain carries TRBV13 and TRBJ2-5; possible D gene TRBD1, 6 bases. Trimming shortened V by 5 bases and J by 1 base, and 17 bases separated the two germline ends. The germline gives CDR1 PRHDT, CDR2 FYEKMQ (reference sequence). CDR3 length equals 16 residues. CDR3 nucleotides: TGTGCCAGCAGCGTCGCAGGGGTGTACTCCCAAGAGACCCAGTACTTC. Protein: CASSVAGVYSQETQYF. The full variable domain, its missing parts supplied by reference TRBV13 and TRBJ2-5, is AAGVIQSPRHLIKEKRETATLKCYPIPRHDTVYWYQQGPGQDPQFLISFYEKMQSDKGSIPDRFSAQQFSDYHSELNMSSLELGDSALYFCASSVAGVYSQETQYFGPGTRLLVL.

The J gene is TRBJ2-2, the V gene TRBV4-1, with D perhaps TRBD2 (5 bases). The CDR3 is 15 amino acids. Germline loops: CDR1 MGHRA, CDR2 YSYEKL. Trimming cost V 3 bases and J 2 bases, with 10 bases left between them. This CDR3 is CASSQAGINTGELFF. The CDR3 DNA sequence: TGCGCCAGCAGCCAGGCCGGGATAAACACCGGGGAGCTGTTTTTT.

In nucleotides, the CDR3 is TGTGCCAGCACCCAACGACGGGGCACTGAAGCTTTCTTT. It is translated as CASTQRRGTEAFF. The rearrangement links TRBV6-1 to TRBJ1-1; no definite D call. In germline, CDR1 is MNHNS, CDR2 SASEGT. CDR3 length: 13 residues. Trimming removed 7 bases from V and 4 bases from J, with 13 bases in between.

V is TRBV5-1 and J is TRBJ2-4; 8 nucleotides align to TRBD1. Germline V gives CDR1 SGHRS, CDR2 YFSETQ. The J segment lost 5 bases and the V segment lost 3 bases, leaving 13 bases of the junction unmatched. This CDR3 region has 17 residues. The CDR3 here is CASSSLSGGPRENIQYF. DNA of the CDR3: TGCGCCAGCAGCTCCCTATCAGGGGGCCCCCGGGAAAACATTCAGTACTTC.

This clone was detected only a few times. The chain has TRBV6-1 and TRBJ2-1, with D perhaps matching TRBD2 (6 bases). There are 17 residues in the CDR3. Trimming cost V 3 bases and J 7 bases, with 22 bases left between them. The germline CDR1 and CDR2 sequences are MNHNS and SASEGT. In DNA, the CDR3 is TGTGCCAGCAGTGACTGGGGACCGGGACTCCCGGGAAATGAGCAGTTCTTC. Translated, it gives CASSDWGPGLPGNEQFF.

V and J are TRBV18 and TRBJ2-1; 11 nucleotides line up with TRBD2. V was pared by 2 bases and J by 3 bases, with 6 bases of the junction left unmatched. This CDR3 is built from 17 residues. CDR1 and CDR2 (germline): KGHSH, LQKENI. The CDR3 sequence is CASSPGLTSGSYNEQFF. The CDR3 nucleotides read TGTGCCAGCTCACCAGGACTTACTAGCGGGAGCTACAATGAGCAGTTCTTC.

This rearrangement joins TRBV30 to TRBJ2-1; possible D gene TRBD1, 5 bases. This CDR3 has 13 amino acids. Looked up from germline, CDR1 is GTSNPN and CDR2 is SVGIG (reference sequence). Trimming stripped 0 bases from V and 5 bases from J, with 8 bases between. The chain's CDR3 is CAWSVLRDNEQFF. CDR3 in DNA: TGTGCCTGGAGTGTCCTCAGGGACAATGAGCAGTTCTTC.

The chain uses TRBV5-4 and TRBJ1-1; TRBD1 matches at 8 bases. Trimming cost V 6 bases and J 4 bases; bases outside gene matches: 8. Germline loops: CDR1 SGHNT, CDR2 YYREEE (reference sequence). The length of the CDR3 is 14 residues. The CDR3 coding sequence is TGTGCCAGCACCATCTCAGGGGGCCTCACTGAAGCTTTCTTT. As protein: CASTISGGLTEAFF.

The chain links TRBV5-6 to TRBJ1-5; D is perhaps TRBD1 (6 bases). V lost 4 bases, J lost 5 bases, and 16 bases lay in between. This CDR3 has 15 amino acids. Germline CDR1 is SGHDT and CDR2 is YYEEEE. CDR3 DNA sequence: TGTGCCAGCAGCCCCAGGGGATCCGGCGATCAGCCCCAGCATTTT. Translating gives CASSPRGSGDQPQHF.

The chain is built from TRBV28 and TRBJ2-5, with D maybe TRBD1 (6 bases). Germline V CDR1 and CDR2: MDHEN, SYDVKM. This CDR3 has 16 residues. V was clipped by 2 bases and J by 0 bases, with 13 bases between them. The DNA for the CDR3 is TGTGCCAGCAGTTTAGCCGGGACATTGTACCAAGAGACCCAGTACTTC. Residues: CASSLAGTLYQETQYF.

The chain is built from TRBV30 and TRBJ2-7, with 8 bases identical to TRBD1. This CDR3 contains 14 residues. Germline values: CDR1 GTSNPN, CDR2 SVGIG (reference sequence). After removal of 2 bases from V and 6 bases from J, the junction contained 9 bases not matched to a gene. CDR3 sequence (DNA): TGTGCCTGGAGTCGTGGGACAGGCCCCCTCGAGCAGTACTTC. Protein product: CAWSRGTGPLEQYF.

This clone was seen a handful of times. The V gene is TRBV7-3, the J gene TRBJ2-1, with 9 positions matching TRBD2. The CDR3 has 15 residues. Germline lookup yields CDR1 SGHTA and CDR2 FQGTGA. J gave up 7 bases and V 8 bases, and 12 bases lay outside the gene matches. This chain's CDR3 is CASAERREGRNEQFF. In nucleotides, the CDR3 is TGTGCCAGCGCCGAGCGGCGGGAGGGGCGGAATGAGCAGTTCTTC.